Shown below are 5 T cell receptor beta chains from a single sample sequenced in a study of blood T cell repertoires in COVID-19. Generated by immunoSEQ multiplex PCR, the TCRdb table keeps only in-frame clones and is missing some. This table holds about 69,000 clones, about 90% found once. Sequenced: peripheral blood. The receptors here all came from a man aged 45 to 65 with acute or convalescent COVID-19.

This clone was picked up a small number of times. The J gene is TRBJ1-2, the V gene TRBV6-1, with TRBD1 matching 8 bases. The CDR3 runs 12 residues. Germline V lookup: CDR1 MNHNS, CDR2 SASEGT. V lost 3 bases and J lost 12; bases outside the gene matches: 6. The CDR3 DNA reads TGTGCCAGCAGTGATCCAGGGGGCGGTAACACCTTC. Residues: CASSDPGGGNTF.

The chain is built from TRBV10-3 and TRBJ2-5; 8 bases map to TRBD2. Germline V gene sequence: CDR1 ENHRY, CDR2 SYGVKD. This CDR3 spans 14 amino acids. V dropped 8 bases and J dropped 1; count of bases not matched to a gene: 6. The CDR3: CAIGPSGSQETQYF. The CDR3 nucleotides read TGTGCCATCGGACCGAGCGGGAGCCAAGAGACCCAGTACTTC.

J is TRBJ2-3 and V is TRBV7-2; D unresolved. Germline-derived CDR1 and CDR2 are SGHTA and FQGNSA. There are 17 residues in the CDR3. The ends were cut back, 2 bases at V and 0 bases at J, with 15 bases in the middle. The CDR3 here is CASSLRSSGISTDTQYF. DNA of the CDR3: TGTGCCAGCAGCTTAAGATCTAGTGGCATTAGCACAGATACGCAGTATTTT.

The V and J genes are TRBV5-1 and TRBJ2-5; 7 bases align to TRBD1. V shed 1 base, J shed 5 bases, and the junction held 5 bases outside the gene matches. Germline lookup yields CDR1 SGHRS and CDR2 YFSETQ. The CDR3 is 14 amino acids. CDR3 nucleotide sequence: TGCGCCAGCAGCTTGCCGACAGGGAAGGAGACCCAGTACTTC. Its translation is CASSLPTGKETQYF. Using reference TRBV5-1 and TRBJ2-5 for the parts outside the CDR3, the full variable domain is KAGVTQTPRYLIKTRGQQVTLSCSPISGHRSVSWYQQTPGQGLQFLFEYFSETQRNKGNFPGRFSGRQFSNSRSEMNVSTLELGDSALYLCASSLPTGKETQYFGPGTRLLVL.

The rearrangement links TRBV12-3 or TRBV12-4 to TRBJ1-1, with D tentatively TRBD1 (6 bases). The germline V and J ends were trimmed by 7 bases and 7 bases, with 16 bases remaining between them. The CDR3 sequence is 13 residues long. CDR3 residues: CASTQGTVLEAFF. For the CDR3, the DNA is TGTGCCAGCACCCAGGGGACCGTGCTTGAAGCTTTCTTT.